The next 22 T cell receptor beta chains were all read from a single sample in a study of cytomegalovirus exposure and HLA in healthy donors (dated by TCRdb to the late 2010s). Receptors were amplified or captured by the immunoSEQ multiplex PCR assay. For the multiplex PCR, a mixture combining 60 forward primers for TCR Vbeta segments and 13 reverse primers for TCR Jbeta segments was used. TCRdb re-hosts the immuneACCESS table, in-frame sequences only. Its copies lack some clones; in the studies checked, an unresolved V gene accounts for under half of them, and the cause for the rest is not known. The sample table records more than 75,000 clones; more than 75% of these occur just once. Roughly 15% of the sample is taken by the ten largest. Material for sequencing was PBMCs. The source of these receptors is a woman in her forties in good health and CMV-seropositive.

This chain links TRBV9 with TRBJ2-5, with D tentatively TRBD2 (5 bases). The CDR3 has 15 residues. Looked up from germline, CDR1 is SGDLS and CDR2 is YYNGEE. The V end was cut by 3 bases, the J end by 5 bases, with 17 bases between. As DNA, the CDR3 is TGTGCCAGCAGCGAAGAAGGCCTAGGAGGCGAGACCCAGTACTTC. Encoded protein: CASSEEGLGGETQYF. Full variable domain (missing parts from reference TRBV9 and TRBJ2-5): DSGVTQTPKHLITATGQRVTLRCSPRSGDLSVYWYQQSLDQGLQFLIQYYNGEERAKGNILERFSAQQFPDLHSELNLSSLELGDSALYFCASSEEGLGGETQYFGPGTRLLVL.

This clone showed up just a few times. V usage is TRBV10-3 and J usage is TRBJ2-3; 9 bases are a match to TRBD2. This CDR3 is built from 14 residues. Trimming cost V 4 bases and J 3 bases; bases outside gene matches: 2. Germline CDR1 reads ENHRY; CDR2 reads SYGVKD. The DNA for the CDR3 is TGTGCCATCAGTGTGGCGGGAGGGACAGATACGCAGTATTTT. Amino acid sequence: CAISVAGGTDTQYF.

This chain's CDR3 is CSVSPEGLSYEQYF. In nucleotides, the CDR3 is TGCAGCGTTTCCCCCGAGGGTCTCTCCTACGAGCAGTACTTC. The chain couples TRBV29-1 to TRBJ2-7, with D perhaps TRBD2 (5 bases). Trimming stripped 5 bases from V and 0 bases from J, with 14 bases between. The V gene's germline CDR1 is SQVTM and CDR2 ANQGSEA. The CDR3 runs to 14 residues.

The chain uses TRBV25-1 and TRBJ1-1; D may be TRBD1 (5 bases). The CDR3 is 13 residues long. Germline lookup yields CDR1 MGHDK and CDR2 SYGVNS. Trimming pared 7 bases from V and 2 bases from J, leaving 11 bases between. The CDR3 loop reads CASIEWGNTEAFF. The CDR3 nucleotides are TGTGCCAGCATAGAGTGGGGCAACACTGAAGCTTTCTTT.

The V and J genes are TRBV11-2 and TRBJ1-5; D ambiguous. The V gene lost 5 bases and the J gene lost 5 bases, with 7 bases spanning the gap. CDR3 length: 12 amino acids. Germline values: CDR1 SGHAT, CDR2 FQNNGV. The DNA of the CDR3 is TGTGCCAGCAGCCCAGGCCATCAGCCCCAGCATTTT. Translated, it gives CASSPGHQPQHF. Based on the CDR3 plus reference TRBV11-2 and TRBJ1-5, the full variable domain is EAGVAQSPRYKIIEKRQSVAFWCNPISGHATLYWYQQILGQGPKLLIQFQNNGVVDDSQLPKDRFSAERLKGVDSTLKIQPAKLEDSAVYLCASSPGHQPQHFGDGTRLSIL.

This chain links TRBV4-3 with TRBJ2-7, with 7 bases aligning to TRBD2. The CDR3 covers 14 residues. CDR1 and CDR2 (germline): LGHNA, YSLEER. Germline trimming cut 4 bases from V and 2 bases from J; bases unmatched to any gene: 5. The CDR3: CASSRASGPYEQYF. In nucleotides, the CDR3 is TGCGCCAGCAGCCGAGCTAGCGGCCCCTACGAGCAGTACTTC.

The chain employs TRBV9 and TRBJ2-7, with TRBD1 matching 9 bases. Germline values: CDR1 SGDLS, CDR2 YYNGEE. Trimming removed 3 bases from V and 7 bases from J; junction bases left unmatched: 5. The length of the CDR3 is 13 residues. The CDR3 sequence: CASSEGTGHEQYF. The DNA for the CDR3 is TGTGCCAGCAGCGAGGGGACAGGGCATGAGCAGTACTTC. Based on the CDR3 plus reference TRBV9 and TRBJ2-7, the full variable domain is DSGVTQTPKHLITATGQRVTLRCSPRSGDLSVYWYQQSLDQGLQFLIQYYNGEERAKGNILERFSAQQFPDLHSELNLSSLELGDSALYFCASSEGTGHEQYFGPGTRLTVT.

This sequence joins TRBV29-1 and TRBJ1-3; TRBD1 might be the D (5 bases). V shed 0 bases and J shed 3 bases, with 15 bases lying between them. The CDR3 length is 16 residues. CDR1 and CDR2 (germline): SQVTM, ANQGSEA. CDR3 region: CSVEDLRASGGNTIYF. The CDR3 coding sequence is TGCAGCGTTGAAGACCTCAGGGCTTCGGGTGGAAACACCATATATTTT. The full variable domain, with the rest looked up from reference TRBV29-1 and TRBJ1-3, is SAVISQKPSRDICQRGTSLTIQCQVDSQVTMMFWYRQQPGQSLTLIATANQGSEATYESGFVIDKFPISRPNLTFSTLTVSNMSPEDSSIYLCSVEDLRASGGNTIYFGEGSWLTVV.

This clone was observed a single time. This rearrangement joins TRBV5-1 to TRBJ1-4; D not resolved. Germline-derived CDR1 and CDR2 are SGHRS and YFSETQ. V was shortened by 4 bases and J by 8 bases, with 9 bases between the two germline ends. The CDR3 spans 12 residues. The CDR3 nucleotides are TGCGCCAGCAGCGTGACCGGGGAAAAACTGTTTTTT. Protein product: CASSVTGEKLFF. Based on the CDR3 plus reference TRBV5-1 and TRBJ1-4, the full variable domain is KAGVTQTPRYLIKTRGQQVTLSCSPISGHRSVSWYQQTPGQGLQFLFEYFSETQRNKGNFPGRFSGRQFSNSRSEMNVSTLELGDSALYLCASSVTGEKLFFGSGTQLSVL.

The CDR3 here is CAWRGEGQNYGYTF. The CDR3 DNA reads TGTGCCTGGAGGGGAGAAGGACAGAACTATGGCTACACCTTC. The chain has TRBV30 and TRBJ1-2, with a tentative D call TRBD1 (6 bases). The V end was cut by 3 bases, the J end by 2 bases, with 13 bases between. Germline V gene lookup returns CDR1 GTSNPN and CDR2 SVGIG (reference sequence). This CDR3 has 14 amino acids.

The V gene is TRBV18, the J gene TRBJ1-2; no clear D. This CDR3 is 15 amino acids long. Trimming took off 5 bases at V and 0 bases at J, with 13 bases between the two ends. Germline V CDR1 and CDR2: KGHSH, LQKENI. CDR3 region: CASSAGLLSNYGYTF. The CDR3 nucleotides read TGTGCCAGCTCAGCTGGCCTGCTCTCTAACTATGGCTACACCTTC.

The CDR3 spells CASSSIGPSGDQPQHF. DNA of the CDR3: TGTGCCAGCAGTTCAATAGGGCCTTCGGGGGATCAGCCCCAGCATTTT. The J gene is TRBJ1-5, the V gene TRBV27; possible D gene TRBD1, 5 bases. V shed 4 bases and J shed 5 bases, with 18 bases lying between them. The length of the CDR3 is 16 residues. Germline V gene lookup returns CDR1 MNHEY and CDR2 SMNVEV (reference sequence).

The chain is built from TRBV5-8 and TRBJ1-5; maybe TRBD1 (5 bases). V was pared by 2 bases and J by 13 bases, with 10 bases between. The CDR3 consists of 11 residues. Germline V gene data show CDR1 as SGHTS and CDR2 as YDEGEE. This chain's CDR3 is CASSFYGTQHF. The DNA of the CDR3 is TGTGCCAGCAGCTTTTACGGGACTCAGCATTTT. Looking up the rest from reference TRBV5-8 and TRBJ1-5 gives the full variable domain: EAGVTQSPTHLIKTRGQQATLRCSPISGHTSVYWYQQALGLGLQFLLWYDEGEERNRGNFPPRFSGRQFPNYSSELNVNALELEDSALYLCASSFYGTQHFGDGTRLSIL.

This chain connects TRBV4-1 to TRBJ2-7, with a possible D match to TRBD1 (6 bases). Germline V CDR1 and CDR2: MGHRA, YSYEKL. This CDR3 region has 16 residues. V lost 1 base and J lost 0, with 13 bases in between. The CDR3 nucleotides read TGCGCCAGCAGCCAAGTTCATAGGGGGAGCTCCTACGAGCAGTACTTC. Protein sequence: CASSQVHRGSSYEQYF.

The J gene is TRBJ2-3, the V gene TRBV9; 7 bases agree with TRBD2. CDR1 is SGDLS, CDR2 YYNGEE, per germline. J was trimmed by 2 bases and V by 0 bases; bases with no gene match: 12. The length of the CDR3 is 18 residues. Here the CDR3 reads CASSVEVGLAGYTDTQYF. The CDR3 nucleotides read TGTGCCAGCAGCGTAGAGGTTGGGTTAGCGGGCTACACAGATACGCAGTATTTT.

This clone was counted a single time. The rearrangement joins TRBV18 to TRBJ1-1; D ambiguous. Per the germline V gene, CDR1 is KGHSH and CDR2 is LQKENI. Trimming pared 6 bases from V and 5 bases from J, leaving 13 bases between. The CDR3 is 13 residues long. In nucleotides, the CDR3 is TGTGCCAGCTCTACCAACGGTTATACTGAAGCTTTCTTT. The encoded protein is CASSTNGYTEAFF.

The chain couples TRBV6-4 to TRBJ1-2; 10 bases fit TRBD1. Germline CDR1 MRHNA, CDR2 SNTAGT. V gave up 7 bases and J gave up 8 bases; unmatched junction bases: 13. This CDR3 region has 15 residues. Here the CDR3 DNA reads TGTGCCAGCACCCCGACCGGGACAGGGGAAGGCGGCTACACCTTC. Its translation is CASTPTGTGEGGYTF.

This clone was seen a single time. V gene TRBV7-2 combines with J gene TRBJ2-7; D may be TRBD2 (5 bases). The CDR3 length is 15 residues. Germline loops: CDR1 SGHTA, CDR2 FQGNSA. The V gene lost 1 base and the J gene lost 4 bases, with 14 bases spanning the gap. CDR3 residues: CASSLGLGLRYEQYF. In DNA, the CDR3 is TGTGCCAGCAGCTTAGGACTCGGACTCCGATACGAGCAGTACTTC.

The rearrangement joins TRBV28 to TRBJ2-1, with D perhaps matching TRBD2 (5 bases). This CDR3 has 12 residues. Per the germline V gene, CDR1 is MDHEN and CDR2 is SYDVKM. V was clipped by 7 bases and J by 6 bases, with 10 bases between them. CDR3 protein: CASNDAGNEQFF. The CDR3 nucleotides read TGTGCCAGCAATGATGCGGGCAATGAGCAGTTCTTC.

The chain is built from TRBV29-1 and TRBJ2-5, with a weak D call TRBD2 (5 bases). This CDR3 is 13 amino acids long. Trimming removed 3 bases from V and 4 bases from J, with 12 bases in between. CDR1 is SQVTM and CDR2 is ANQGSEA in the germline V gene. The CDR3 loop reads CSVEYGGSETQYF. In nucleotides, the CDR3 is TGCAGCGTTGAGTATGGAGGATCAGAGACCCAGTACTTC.

V is TRBV19 and J is TRBJ2-3; tentatively, D is TRBD1 (5 bases). CDR1 and CDR2 (germline): LNHDA, SQIVND (reference sequence). The CDR3 extends over 11 amino acids. Between the trimmed V and J ends, which lost 7 bases and 5 bases, there was a span of 7 bases. The chain's CDR3 is CASNTGDTQYF. As DNA, the CDR3 is TGTGCCAGTAATACAGGAGATACGCAGTATTTT.

The rearrangement joins TRBV7-9 to TRBJ2-7, with a tentative D call TRBD1 (6 bases). From germline, CDR1 is SEHNR and CDR2 FQNEAQ (reference sequence). Trimming took 4 bases from V and 0 from J, leaving 10 bases between them. The CDR3 runs 14 residues. In nucleotides, the CDR3 is TGTGCCAGCAGCTACGGACAGCCCTCCTACGAGCAGTACTTC. This encodes CASSYGQPSYEQYF.